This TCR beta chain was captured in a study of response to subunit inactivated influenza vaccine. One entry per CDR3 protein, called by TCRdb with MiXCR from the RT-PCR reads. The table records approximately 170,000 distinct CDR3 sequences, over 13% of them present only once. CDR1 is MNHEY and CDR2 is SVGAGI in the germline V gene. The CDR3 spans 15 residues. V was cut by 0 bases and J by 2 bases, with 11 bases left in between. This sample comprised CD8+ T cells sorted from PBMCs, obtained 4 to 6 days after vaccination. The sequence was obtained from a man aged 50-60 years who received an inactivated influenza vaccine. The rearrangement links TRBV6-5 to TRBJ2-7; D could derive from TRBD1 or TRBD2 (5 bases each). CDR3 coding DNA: TGTGCCAGCAGTTACTCGAGGGGCAATACCTACGAGCAGTACTTC. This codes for CASSYSRGNTYEQYF.